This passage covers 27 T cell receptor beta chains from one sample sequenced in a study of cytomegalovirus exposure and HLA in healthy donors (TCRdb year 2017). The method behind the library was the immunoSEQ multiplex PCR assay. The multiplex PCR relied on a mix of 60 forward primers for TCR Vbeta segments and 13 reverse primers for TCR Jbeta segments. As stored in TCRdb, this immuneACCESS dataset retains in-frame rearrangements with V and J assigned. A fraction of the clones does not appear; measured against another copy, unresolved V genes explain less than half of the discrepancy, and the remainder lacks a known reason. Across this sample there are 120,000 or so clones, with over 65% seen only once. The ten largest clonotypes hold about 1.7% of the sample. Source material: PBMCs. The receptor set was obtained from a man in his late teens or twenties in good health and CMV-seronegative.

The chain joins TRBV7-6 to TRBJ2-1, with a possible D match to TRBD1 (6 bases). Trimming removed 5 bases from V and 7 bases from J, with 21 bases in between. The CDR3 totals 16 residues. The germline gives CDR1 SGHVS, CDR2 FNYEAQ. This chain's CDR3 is CASSPTYRVLGNEQFF. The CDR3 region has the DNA TGTGCCAGCAGCCCTACATACAGGGTCCTGGGGAATGAGCAGTTCTTC.

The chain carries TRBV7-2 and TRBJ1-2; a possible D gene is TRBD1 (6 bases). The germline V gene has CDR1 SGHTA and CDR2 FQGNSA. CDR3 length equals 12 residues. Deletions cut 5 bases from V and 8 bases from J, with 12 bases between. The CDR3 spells CASSADRGGYTF. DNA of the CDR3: TGTGCCAGCAGCGCGGACAGAGGGGGCTACACCTTC.

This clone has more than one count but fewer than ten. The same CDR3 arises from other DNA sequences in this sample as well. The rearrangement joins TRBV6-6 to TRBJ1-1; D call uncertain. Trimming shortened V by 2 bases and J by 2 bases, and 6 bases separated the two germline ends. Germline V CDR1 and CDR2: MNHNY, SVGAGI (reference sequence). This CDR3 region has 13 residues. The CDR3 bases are TGTGCCAGCAGTTACGAGGGTAACACTGAAGCTTTCTTT. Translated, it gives CASSYEGNTEAFF.

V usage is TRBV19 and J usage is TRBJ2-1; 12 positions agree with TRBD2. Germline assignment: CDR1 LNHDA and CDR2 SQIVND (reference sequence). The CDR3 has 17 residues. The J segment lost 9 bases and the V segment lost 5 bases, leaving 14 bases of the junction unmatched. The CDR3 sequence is CASSPRGTSGSLREQFF. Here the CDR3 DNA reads TGTGCCAGTAGTCCCCGGGGGACTAGCGGGTCCCTACGTGAGCAGTTCTTC.

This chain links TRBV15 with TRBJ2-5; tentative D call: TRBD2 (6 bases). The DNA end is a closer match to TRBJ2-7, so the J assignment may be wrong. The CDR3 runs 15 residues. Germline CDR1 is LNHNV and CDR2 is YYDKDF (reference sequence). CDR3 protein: CATSRRDGGRHEQYF. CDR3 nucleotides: TGTGCCACCAGCAGAAGAGACGGGGGTAGGCACGAGCAGTACTTC.

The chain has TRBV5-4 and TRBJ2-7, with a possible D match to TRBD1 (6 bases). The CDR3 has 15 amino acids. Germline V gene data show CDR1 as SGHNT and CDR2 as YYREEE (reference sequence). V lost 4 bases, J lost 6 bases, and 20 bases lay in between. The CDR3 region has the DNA TGTGCCAGCAGCCGAACCCAAGACAGGTTAAGCGAGCAGTACTTC. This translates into CASSRTQDRLSEQYF.

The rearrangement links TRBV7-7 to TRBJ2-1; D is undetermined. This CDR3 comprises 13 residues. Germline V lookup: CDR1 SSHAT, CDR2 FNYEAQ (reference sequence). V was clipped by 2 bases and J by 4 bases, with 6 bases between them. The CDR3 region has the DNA TGTGCCAGCAGCTTAACAGTATACAATGAGCAGTTCTTC. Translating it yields CASSLTVYNEQFF.

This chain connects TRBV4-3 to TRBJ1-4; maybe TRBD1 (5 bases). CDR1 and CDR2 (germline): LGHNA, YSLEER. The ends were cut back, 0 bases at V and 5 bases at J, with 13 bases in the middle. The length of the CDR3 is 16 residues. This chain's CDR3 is CASSQERRGWNEKLFF. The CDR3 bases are TGCGCCAGCAGCCAAGAGAGGAGGGGATGGAATGAAAAACTGTTTTTT.

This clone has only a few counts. CDR3 nucleotides: TGTGCCAGCAGCCCTAATAGCCCCAATGAAAAACTGTTTTTT. It is translated as CASSPNSPNEKLFF. The chain combines TRBV7-9 with TRBJ1-4; D ambiguous. V lost 5 bases to trimming and J lost 5 bases, with 12 bases between them. Per germline, CDR1 SEHNR and CDR2 FQNEAQ (reference sequence). This CDR3 is built from 14 residues.

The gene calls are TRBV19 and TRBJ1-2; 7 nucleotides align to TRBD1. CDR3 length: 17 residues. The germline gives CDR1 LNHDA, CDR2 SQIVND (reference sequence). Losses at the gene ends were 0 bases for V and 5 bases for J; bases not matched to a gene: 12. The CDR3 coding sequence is TGTGCCAGTAGTATAGATCCGCGCCCCGGGACAGATTATGGCTACACCTTC. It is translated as CASSIDPRPGTDYGYTF.

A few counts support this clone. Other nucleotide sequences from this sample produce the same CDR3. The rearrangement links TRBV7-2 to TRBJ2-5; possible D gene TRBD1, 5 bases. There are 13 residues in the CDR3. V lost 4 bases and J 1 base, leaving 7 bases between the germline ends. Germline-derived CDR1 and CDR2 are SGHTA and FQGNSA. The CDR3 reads CASSSRVQETQYF. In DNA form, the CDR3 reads TGTGCCAGCAGCTCCAGGGTCCAAGAGACCCAGTACTTC.

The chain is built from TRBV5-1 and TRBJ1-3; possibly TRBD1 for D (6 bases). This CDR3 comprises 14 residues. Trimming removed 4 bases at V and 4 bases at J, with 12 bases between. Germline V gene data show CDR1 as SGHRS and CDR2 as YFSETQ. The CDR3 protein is CASSPTGSGNTIYF. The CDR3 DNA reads TGCGCCAGCAGCCCGACAGGTTCAGGAAACACCATATATTTT.

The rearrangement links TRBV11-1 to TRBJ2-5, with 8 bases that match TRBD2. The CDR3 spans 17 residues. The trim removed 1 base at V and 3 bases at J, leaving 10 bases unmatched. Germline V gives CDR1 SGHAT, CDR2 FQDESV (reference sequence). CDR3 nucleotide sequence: TGTGCCAGCAGCTTAGGAGCGGCTTTCGGGGGGGAAGAGACCCAGTACTTC. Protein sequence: CASSLGAAFGGEETQYF. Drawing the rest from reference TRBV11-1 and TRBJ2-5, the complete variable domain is EAEVAQSPRYKITEKSQAVAFWCDPISGHATLYWYRQILGQGPELLVQFQDESVVDDSQLPKDRFSAERLKGVDSTLKIQPAELGDSAMYLCASSLGAAFGGEETQYFGPGTRLLVL.

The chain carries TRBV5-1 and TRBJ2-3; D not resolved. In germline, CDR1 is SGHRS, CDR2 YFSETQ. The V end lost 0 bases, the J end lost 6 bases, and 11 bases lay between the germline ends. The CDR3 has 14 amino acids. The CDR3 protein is CASSLDPPRDTQYF. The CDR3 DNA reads TGCGCCAGCAGCTTGGACCCACCTAGGGATACGCAGTATTTT.

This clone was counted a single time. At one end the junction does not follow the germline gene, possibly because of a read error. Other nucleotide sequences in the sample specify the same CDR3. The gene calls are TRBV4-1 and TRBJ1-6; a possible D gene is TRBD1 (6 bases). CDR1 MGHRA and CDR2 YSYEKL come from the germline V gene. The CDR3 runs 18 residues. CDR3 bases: TGCGCCAGCAGCCAAGATTGGGTGGGGGCGACCAATAATTCGCCCCTCCACTTT. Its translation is CASSQDWVGATNNSPLHF.

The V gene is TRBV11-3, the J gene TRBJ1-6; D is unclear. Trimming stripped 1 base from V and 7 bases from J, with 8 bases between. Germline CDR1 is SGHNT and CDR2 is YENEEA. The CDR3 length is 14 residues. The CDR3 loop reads CASSLGQNNSPLHF. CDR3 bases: TGTGCCAGCAGCTTAGGCCAGAACAATTCACCCCTCCACTTT.

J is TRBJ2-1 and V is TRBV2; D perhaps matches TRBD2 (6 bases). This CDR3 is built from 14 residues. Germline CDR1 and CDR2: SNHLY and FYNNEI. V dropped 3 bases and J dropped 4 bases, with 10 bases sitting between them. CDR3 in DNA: TGTGCCAGCAGTGAGACTAGAGGGTACAATGAGCAGTTCTTC. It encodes CASSETRGYNEQFF.

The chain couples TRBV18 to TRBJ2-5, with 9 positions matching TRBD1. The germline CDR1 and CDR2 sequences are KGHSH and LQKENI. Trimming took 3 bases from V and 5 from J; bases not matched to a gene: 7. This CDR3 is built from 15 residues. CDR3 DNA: TGTGCCAGCTCACCGTCTACAGGGGGCCGCGAGACCCAGTACTTC. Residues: CASSPSTGGRETQYF. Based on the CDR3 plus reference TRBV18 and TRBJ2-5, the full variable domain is NAGVMQNPRHLVRRRGQEARLRCSPMKGHSHVYWYRQLPEEGLKFMVYLQKENIIDESGMPKERFSAEFPKEGPSILRIQQVVRGDSAAYFCASSPSTGGRETQYFGPGTRLLVL.

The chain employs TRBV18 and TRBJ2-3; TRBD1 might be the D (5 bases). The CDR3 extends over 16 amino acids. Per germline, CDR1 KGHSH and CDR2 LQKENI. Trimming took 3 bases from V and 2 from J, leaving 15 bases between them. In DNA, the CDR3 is TGTGCCAGCTCACCGGGGCGAAGAGGACCCACAGATACGCAGTATTTT. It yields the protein CASSPGRRGPTDTQYF.

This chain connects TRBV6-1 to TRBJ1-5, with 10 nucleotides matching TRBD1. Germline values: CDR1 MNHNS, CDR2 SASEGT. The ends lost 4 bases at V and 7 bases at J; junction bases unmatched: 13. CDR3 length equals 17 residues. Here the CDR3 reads CASSGGGTGAWGQPQHF. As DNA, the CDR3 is TGTGCCAGCAGTGGAGGGGGGACAGGGGCGTGGGGCCAGCCCCAGCATTTT.

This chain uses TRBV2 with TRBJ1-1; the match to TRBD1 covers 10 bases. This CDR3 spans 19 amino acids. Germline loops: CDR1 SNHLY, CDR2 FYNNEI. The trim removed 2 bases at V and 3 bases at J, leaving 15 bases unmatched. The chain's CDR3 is CASSENPSTGGWMDTEAFF. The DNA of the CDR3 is TGTGCCAGCAGTGAAAACCCCTCGACAGGGGGCTGGATGGACACTGAAGCTTTCTTT.

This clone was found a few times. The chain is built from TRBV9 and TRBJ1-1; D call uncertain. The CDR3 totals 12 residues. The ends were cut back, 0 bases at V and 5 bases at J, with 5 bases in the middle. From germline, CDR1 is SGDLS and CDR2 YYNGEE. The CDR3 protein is CASSVAGTEAFF. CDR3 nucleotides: TGTGCCAGCAGCGTAGCGGGGACTGAAGCTTTCTTT.

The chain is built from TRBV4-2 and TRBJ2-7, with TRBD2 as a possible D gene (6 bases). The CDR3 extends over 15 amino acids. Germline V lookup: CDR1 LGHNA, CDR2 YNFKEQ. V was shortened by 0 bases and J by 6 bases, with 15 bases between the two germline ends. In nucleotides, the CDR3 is TGTGCCAGCAGCCAAGACCTCCGGGACTCCCTCGAGCAGTACTTC. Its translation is CASSQDLRDSLEQYF.

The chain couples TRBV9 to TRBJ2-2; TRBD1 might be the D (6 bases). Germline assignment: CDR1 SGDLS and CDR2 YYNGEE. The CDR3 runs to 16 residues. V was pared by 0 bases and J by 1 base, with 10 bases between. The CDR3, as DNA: TGTGCCAGCAGCGTAGGGGCACAGGGGAACACCGGGGAGCTGTTTTTT. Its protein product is CASSVGAQGNTGELFF.

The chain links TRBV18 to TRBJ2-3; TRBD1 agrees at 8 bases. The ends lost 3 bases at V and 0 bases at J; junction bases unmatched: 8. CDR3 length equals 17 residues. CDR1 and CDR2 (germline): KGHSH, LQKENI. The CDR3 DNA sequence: TGTGCCAGCTCACCCCTTCAGACAGGGGTAAGCACAGATACGCAGTATTTT. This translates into CASSPLQTGVSTDTQYF.

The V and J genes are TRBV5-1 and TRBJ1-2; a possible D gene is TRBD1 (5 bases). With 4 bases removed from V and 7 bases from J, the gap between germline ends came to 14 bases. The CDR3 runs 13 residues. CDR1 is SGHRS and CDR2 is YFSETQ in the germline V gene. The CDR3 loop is CASSLEDGGGYTF. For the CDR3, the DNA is TGCGCCAGCAGCCTAGAGGACGGGGGTGGCTACACCTTC. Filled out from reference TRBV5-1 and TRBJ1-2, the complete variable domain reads KAGVTQTPRYLIKTRGQQVTLSCSPISGHRSVSWYQQTPGQGLQFLFEYFSETQRNKGNFPGRFSGRQFSNSRSEMNVSTLELGDSALYLCASSLEDGGGYTFGSGTRLTVV.

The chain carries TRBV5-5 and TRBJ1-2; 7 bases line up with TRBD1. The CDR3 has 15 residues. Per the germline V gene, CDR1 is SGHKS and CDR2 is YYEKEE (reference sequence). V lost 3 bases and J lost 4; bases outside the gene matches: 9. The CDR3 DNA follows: TGTGCCAGCAGCTCCTCGACAGGGCTTGGCTATGGCTACACCTTC. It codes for CASSSSTGLGYGYTF.